Presented here are 26 T cell receptor beta chains from one specimen sequenced in a study of cytomegalovirus exposure and HLA in healthy donors. Some clones are missing from TCRdb's copy, which holds only in-frame ones; the method was immunoSEQ multiplex PCR. The sample shows approximately 200,000 clones, around 80% of them seen only once. The material sequenced was PBMCs. All receptors derive from a woman aged 30 to 39 in good health and CMV-seronegative.

The V call is TRBV5-1, the J call TRBJ1-5; a weak D match, TRBD1 (6 bases). Germline CDR1 SGHRS, CDR2 YFSETQ. This CDR3 comprises 15 residues. Trimming pared 4 bases from V and 0 bases from J, leaving 11 bases between. CDR3 loop: CASSEQGNSNQPQHF. In DNA form, the CDR3 reads TGCGCCAGCAGCGAACAGGGCAATAGCAATCAGCCCCAGCATTTT.

The chain links TRBV6-5 to TRBJ1-2; perhaps TRBD1 as D (6 bases). The CDR3 spans 13 residues. V gave up 4 bases and J gave up 7 bases, with 13 bases separating them. Germline CDR1 MNHEY, CDR2 SVGAGI. CDR3: CASSFLQGFGYTF. CDR3 DNA: TGTGCCAGCAGTTTCCTACAGGGATTTGGCTACACCTTC.

This clone has only a few counts. Additional DNA sequences in this sample encode the identical CDR3. The V gene is TRBV5-1, the J gene TRBJ2-7; D is possibly TRBD1 (5 bases). CDR3 length: 13 residues. Germline V gene lookup returns CDR1 SGHRS and CDR2 YFSETQ. V was clipped by 1 base and J by 3 bases, with 8 bases between them. CDR3 nucleotide sequence: TGCGCCAGCAGCTTGCGGACAAACTACGAGCAGTACTTC. Its translation: CASSLRTNYEQYF.

This chain uses TRBV10-3 with TRBJ1-1; tentative D call: TRBD1 (6 bases). This CDR3 contains 13 residues. V gave up 8 bases and J gave up 0 bases, with 10 bases separating them. Germline V lookup: CDR1 ENHRY, CDR2 SYGVKD. The DNA of the CDR3 is TGTGCCATCGGTACAGGGATGAACACTGAAGCTTTCTTT. Encoded protein: CAIGTGMNTEAFF.

CDR3 in amino acids: CASSTGDKGYTF. In nucleotides, the CDR3 is TGTGCCAGCAGTACAGGGGATAAAGGCTACACCTTC. The chain links TRBV27 to TRBJ1-2; 7 bases are shared with TRBD1. The ends lost 5 bases at V and 8 bases at J; junction bases unmatched: 5. The germline CDR1 and CDR2 sequences are MNHEY and SMNVEV (reference sequence). The CDR3 consists of 12 residues.

CDR3 amino acids: CATSRDSSRTGVVGQPQHF. The CDR3 DNA sequence: TGTGCCACCAGCAGAGATTCCAGCAGGACAGGGGTCGTGGGTCAGCCCCAGCATTTT. The rearrangement joins TRBV15 to TRBJ1-5, with TRBD1 matching over 9 bases. The CDR3 totals 19 residues. The J segment lost 6 bases and the V segment lost 0 bases, leaving 15 bases of the junction unmatched. Germline V gene data show CDR1 as LNHNV and CDR2 as YYDKDF (reference sequence).

The chain couples TRBV18 to TRBJ1-1, with D perhaps matching TRBD1 (5 bases). The germline V gene has CDR1 KGHSH and CDR2 LQKENI. The V end was cut by 3 bases, the J end by 4 bases, with 15 bases between. The CDR3 is 15 residues long. The CDR3 sequence is CASSPLSGVFTEAFF. CDR3 sequence (DNA): TGTGCCAGCTCACCCCTATCGGGGGTTTTCACTGAAGCTTTCTTT.

This clone came up many times. J is TRBJ2-7 and V is TRBV7-2; TRBD1 matches 7 bases. The germline V gene has CDR1 SGHTA and CDR2 FQGNSA. This CDR3 comprises 16 residues. J gave up 0 bases and V 5 bases, and 10 bases lay outside the gene matches. The CDR3, as DNA: TGTGCCAGCAGCCTGAAGGGGGCTGCCAACTCCTACGAGCAGTACTTC. Translated, it gives CASSLKGAANSYEQYF. The variable domain in full, with the rest retrieved from reference TRBV7-2 and TRBJ2-7, is GAGVSQSPSNKVTEKGKDVELRCDPISGHTALYWYRQSLGQGLEFLIYFQGNSAPDKSGLPSDRFSAERTGGSVSTLTIQRTQQEDSAVYLCASSLKGAANSYEQYFGPGTRLTVT.

V is TRBV5-1 and J is TRBJ1-2; D is unresolved. CDR3 size: 15 residues. Per germline, CDR1 SGHRS and CDR2 YFSETQ. The V gene lost 4 bases and the J gene lost 1 base, with 14 bases spanning the gap. The CDR3 coding sequence is TGCGCCAGCAGCCACAGTTCCATTGGTAACTATGGCTACACCTTC. It codes for CASSHSSIGNYGYTF.

This clone has a single count. The rearrangement links TRBV10-2 to TRBJ1-2; TRBD1 matches at 8 bases. Germline V gene lookup returns CDR1 WSHSY and CDR2 SAAADI. Trimming removed 5 bases from V and 2 bases from J; junction bases left unmatched: 7. The CDR3 loop spans 15 amino acids. The DNA for the CDR3 is TGCGCCAGCAGTCCAGGGGGCTTAACAAACTATGGCTACACCTTC. Protein: CASSPGGLTNYGYTF.

Here the CDR3 reads CASSWGRGGTDTQYF. DNA for the CDR3: TGTGCCAGCAGCTGGGGGAGGGGGGGCACAGATACGCAGTATTTT. The chain links TRBV6-6 to TRBJ2-3, with D maybe TRBD2 (7 bases). V was clipped by 6 bases and J by 1 base, with 14 bases between them. CDR3 length: 15 residues. Germline values: CDR1 MNHNY, CDR2 SVGAGI (reference sequence).

The rearrangement links TRBV5-1 to TRBJ2-3; a possible D gene is TRBD2 (5 bases). Germline CDR1 SGHRS, CDR2 YFSETQ. Trimming cost V 5 bases and J 9 bases, with 10 bases left between them. This CDR3 is 11 amino acids long. CDR3 DNA sequence: TGCGCCAGCAGAAAGGAGGACACGCAGTATTTT. Translation: CASRKEDTQYF.

The V gene is TRBV19, the J gene TRBJ1-4; TRBD1 matches 12 bases. Germline values: CDR1 LNHDA, CDR2 SQIVND (reference sequence). The CDR3 runs to 16 residues. Losses at the gene ends were 4 bases for V and 10 bases for J; bases not matched to a gene: 10. CDR3 residues: CASSTLPGQGAGKLFF. The CDR3 DNA sequence: TGTGCCAGTAGTACCCTACCGGGACAGGGGGCCGGAAAACTGTTTTTT.

The chain carries TRBV7-9 and TRBJ1-4; TRBD1 matches 9 bases. The length of the CDR3 is 14 residues. Germline V gives CDR1 SEHNR, CDR2 FQNEAQ (reference sequence). V shed 6 bases, J shed 8 bases, and the junction held 7 bases outside the gene matches. The CDR3 sequence is CASRKQGAGEKLFF. DNA of the CDR3: TGTGCCAGCAGGAAACAGGGGGCTGGGGAAAAACTGTTTTTT.

The chain carries TRBV5-1 and TRBJ2-2; no clear D gene. V lost 0 bases, J lost 2 bases, and 11 bases lay in between. The CDR3 spans 16 residues. CDR1 SGHRS and CDR2 YFSETQ come from the germline V gene. The CDR3 nucleotides are TGCGCCAGCAGCTTGGGGGCAGGTCTAAACACCGGGGAGCTGTTTTTT. It translates to CASSLGAGLNTGELFF.

CDR3 DNA sequence: TGCGCCAGCAGACCATGGAGCGGGACCACAGATACGCAGTATTTT. Protein product: CASRPWSGTTDTQYF. The chain employs TRBV10-2 and TRBJ2-3; 7 bases are shared with TRBD2. J lost 2 bases, V lost 6 bases, and 8 bases had no gene match. Germline V gene sequence: CDR1 WSHSY, CDR2 SAAADI. This CDR3 is 15 amino acids long.

The chain links TRBV6-1 to TRBJ1-3; D remains ambiguous. V lost 8 bases, J lost 0 bases, and 8 bases lay in between. Germline V gene data show CDR1 as MNHNS and CDR2 as SASEGT. The CDR3 is 13 residues long. CDR3 sequence reads: CASRGSSGNTIYF. The CDR3 nucleotides are TGTGCCAGCCGCGGCTCCTCTGGAAACACCATATATTTT.

The chain combines TRBV5-1 with TRBJ2-2; no clear D. Germline V gives CDR1 SGHRS, CDR2 YFSETQ. Trimming took off 4 bases at V and 6 bases at J, with 7 bases between the two ends. This CDR3 is built from 12 residues. The CDR3 DNA reads as TGCGCCAGCAGCATGCGCGCCGGGGAGCTGTTTTTT. Translated, it gives CASSMRAGELFF.

This clone was detected only a few times. This chain joins TRBV18 and TRBJ1-2; 7 positions match TRBD1. CDR3 length: 16 amino acids. Germline V gene sequence: CDR1 KGHSH, CDR2 LQKENI. Trimming at V came to 1 base and at J to 2 bases, leaving 7 bases not matched to a gene. The CDR3 sequence: CASSPQTGRPNYGYTF. The CDR3 DNA follows: TGTGCCAGCTCACCACAGACAGGGAGGCCCAACTATGGCTACACCTTC.

This chain joins TRBV6-6 and TRBJ1-5; D gene ambiguous. Germline V gene lookup returns CDR1 MNHNY and CDR2 SVGAGI (reference sequence). The CDR3 is 14 amino acids. The V end was cut by 6 bases, the J end by 2 bases, with 11 bases between. The CDR3 spells CASSARGRNQPQHF. DNA for the CDR3: TGTGCCAGCAGCGCTCGAGGCCGCAATCAGCCCCAGCATTTT.

This chain joins TRBV10-1 and TRBJ2-3; 7 bases match TRBD1. The CDR3 is 13 amino acids. The ends lost 6 bases at V and 2 bases at J; junction bases unmatched: 2. Germline V gene data show CDR1 as WNHNN and CDR2 as SYGVQD (reference sequence). This CDR3 is CASRDRNTDTQYF. In DNA, the CDR3 is TGCGCCAGCAGGGACAGGAACACAGATACGCAGTATTTT.

This sequence joins TRBV27 and TRBJ2-1; 13 nucleotides agree with TRBD2. The CDR3 has 17 amino acids. V dropped 2 bases and J dropped 4; count of bases not matched to a gene: 5. CDR1 is MNHEY, CDR2 SMNVEV, per germline (reference sequence). The CDR3 is CASSLTTTSGRYNEQFF. The CDR3 coding sequence is TGTGCCAGCAGTTTAACCACGACTAGCGGGAGGTACAATGAGCAGTTCTTC.

The rearrangement links TRBV29-1 to TRBJ1-5, with a weak D call TRBD1 (6 bases). Germline CDR1 reads SQVTM; CDR2 reads ANQGSEA. The CDR3 is made up of 13 amino acids. V lost 5 bases to trimming and J lost 4 bases, with 12 bases between them. CDR3 region: CSVLQGGNQPQHF. CDR3 in DNA: TGCAGCGTTCTACAGGGCGGGAATCAGCCCCAGCATTTT.

This chain joins TRBV6-5 and TRBJ2-5; TRBD2 agrees at 10 bases. The V segment lost 7 bases and the J segment 3 bases; nucleotides outside the gene matches: 8. CDR3 length equals 15 residues. The germline V gene encodes CDR1 MNHEY and CDR2 SVGAGI. Here the CDR3 DNA reads TGTGCCAGCACAAAACTCACTAGCGGGAAAGAGACCCAGTACTTC. Residues: CASTKLTSGKETQYF.

This chain uses TRBV30 with TRBJ1-6; tentative D call: TRBD1 (5 bases). There are 15 residues in the CDR3. The germline V gene has CDR1 GTSNPN and CDR2 SVGIG (reference sequence). V dropped 1 base and J dropped 9 bases, with 16 bases sitting between them. CDR3 coding DNA: TGTGCCTGGAGTGAAACAGGCCCCTGGGGTTCACCCCTCCACTTT. It translates to CAWSETGPWGSPLHF. The whole variable domain, filled in from reference TRBV30 and TRBJ1-6, reads SQTIHQWPATLVQPVGSPLSLECTVEGTSNPNLYWYRQAAGRGLQLLFYSVGIGQISSEVPQNLSASRPQDRQFILSSKKLLLSDSGFYLCAWSETGPWGSPLHFGNGTRLTVT.

In DNA, the CDR3 is TGTGCCAGCAGTCTCTTGAGGGATAGGTCCTACGAGCAGTACTTC. This gives the protein CASSLLRDRSYEQYF. V usage is TRBV11-2 and J usage is TRBJ2-7; TRBD2 is a possible D gene (5 bases). Germline V gene sequence: CDR1 SGHAT, CDR2 FQNNGV. The CDR3 runs to 15 residues. V was trimmed by 6 bases and J by 1 base, leaving 16 bases between them.